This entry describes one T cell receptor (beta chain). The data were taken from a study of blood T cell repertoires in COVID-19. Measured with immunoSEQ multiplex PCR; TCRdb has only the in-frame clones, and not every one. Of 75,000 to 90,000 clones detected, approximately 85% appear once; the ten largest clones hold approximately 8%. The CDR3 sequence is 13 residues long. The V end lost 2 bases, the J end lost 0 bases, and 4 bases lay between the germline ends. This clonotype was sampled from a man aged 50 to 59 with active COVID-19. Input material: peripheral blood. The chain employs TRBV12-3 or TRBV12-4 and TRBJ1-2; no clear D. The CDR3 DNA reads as TGTGCCAGCAGTTTATCAGCTAACTATGGCTACACCTTC. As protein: CASSLSANYGYTF.